The clone carrying this TCR beta chain was observed once. All patients were untreated before thyroid surgery. This record belongs to a study of metastatic and nonmetastatic thyroid tumors. MiXCR was used by TCRdb to re-call the PCR reads. The table lists roughly 16,000 clones, approximately 14% of them singletons, with 17% in the top ten. CDR3 size: 14 residues. V lost 5 bases, J lost 0 bases, and 10 bases lay in between. CDR1 and CDR2 (germline): SEHNR, FQNEAQ (reference sequence). Sequences were obtained from blood. The rearrangement uses TRBV7-9 and TRBJ1-1, with D unclear. This receptor was taken from a female donor with papillary thyroid cancer or a benign thyroid nodule (not recorded which). Some clones in this sample may be carry-over from other donors' samples. CDR3 nucleotide sequence: TGTGCCAGCAGCCCCGACACCTTGAACACTGAAGCTTTCTTT. Translated: CASSPDTLNTEAFF. Based on the CDR3 plus reference TRBV7-9 and TRBJ1-1, the full variable domain is DTGVSQNPRHKITKRGQNVTFRCDPISEHNRLYWYRQTLGQGPEFLTYFQNEAQLEKSRLLSDRFSAERPKGSFSTLEIQRTEQGDSAMYLCASSPDTLNTEAFFGQGTRLTVV.